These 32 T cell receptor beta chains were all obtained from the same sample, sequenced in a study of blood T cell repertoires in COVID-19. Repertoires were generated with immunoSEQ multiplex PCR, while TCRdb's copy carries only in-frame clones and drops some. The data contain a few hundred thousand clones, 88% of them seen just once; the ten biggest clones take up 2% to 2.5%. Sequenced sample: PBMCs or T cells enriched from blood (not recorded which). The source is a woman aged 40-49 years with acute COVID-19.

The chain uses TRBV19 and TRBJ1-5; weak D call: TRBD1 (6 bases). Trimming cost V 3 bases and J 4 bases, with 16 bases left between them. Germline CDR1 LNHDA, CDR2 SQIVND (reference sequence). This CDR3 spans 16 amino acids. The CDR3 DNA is TGTGCCAGTAGTATTCGGGGACATTTCCCAAATCAGCCCCAGCATTTT. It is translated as CASSIRGHFPNQPQHF.

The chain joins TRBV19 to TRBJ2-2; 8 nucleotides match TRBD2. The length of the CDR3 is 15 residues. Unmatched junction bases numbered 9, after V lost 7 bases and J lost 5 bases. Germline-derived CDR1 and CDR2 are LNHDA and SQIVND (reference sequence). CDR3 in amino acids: CASILNSGTTGELFF. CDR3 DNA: TGTGCCAGTATCCTTAATAGCGGGACGACCGGGGAGCTGTTTTTT.

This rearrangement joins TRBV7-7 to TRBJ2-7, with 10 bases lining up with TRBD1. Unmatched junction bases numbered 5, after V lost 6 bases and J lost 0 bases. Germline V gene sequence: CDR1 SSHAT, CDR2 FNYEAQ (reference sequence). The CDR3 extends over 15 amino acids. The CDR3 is CASSPGQGVSYEQYF. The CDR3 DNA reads TGTGCCAGCAGTCCCGGACAGGGGGTCTCCTACGAGCAGTACTTC.

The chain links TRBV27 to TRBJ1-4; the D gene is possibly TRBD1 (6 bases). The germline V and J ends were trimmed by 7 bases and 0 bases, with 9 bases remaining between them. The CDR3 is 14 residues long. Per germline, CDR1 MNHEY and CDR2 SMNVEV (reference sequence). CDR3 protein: CASIWTATNEKLFF. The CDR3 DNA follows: TGTGCCAGCATATGGACAGCAACTAATGAAAAACTGTTTTTT.

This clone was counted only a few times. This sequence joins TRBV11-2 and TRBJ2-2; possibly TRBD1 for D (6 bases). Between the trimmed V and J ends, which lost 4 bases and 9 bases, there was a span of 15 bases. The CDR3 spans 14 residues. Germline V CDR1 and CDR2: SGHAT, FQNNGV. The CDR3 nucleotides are TGTGCCAGCAGCTCTATACAGGGTTCAAGGGAGCTGTTTTTT. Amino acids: CASSSIQGSRELFF.

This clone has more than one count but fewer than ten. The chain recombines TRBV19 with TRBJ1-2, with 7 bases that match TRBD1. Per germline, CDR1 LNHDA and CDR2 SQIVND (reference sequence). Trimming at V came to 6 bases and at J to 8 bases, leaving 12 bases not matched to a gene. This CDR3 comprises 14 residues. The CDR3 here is CASSIEEGADGYTF. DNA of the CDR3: TGTGCCAGTAGCATTGAGGAGGGGGCGGACGGCTACACCTTC.

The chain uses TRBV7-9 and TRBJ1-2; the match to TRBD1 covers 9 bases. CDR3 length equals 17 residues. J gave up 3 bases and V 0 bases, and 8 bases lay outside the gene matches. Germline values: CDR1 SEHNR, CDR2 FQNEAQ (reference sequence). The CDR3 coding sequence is TGTGCCAGCAGCTTAGCCACCGATACAGGGGGCGACTATGGCTACACCTTC. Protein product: CASSLATDTGGDYGYTF.

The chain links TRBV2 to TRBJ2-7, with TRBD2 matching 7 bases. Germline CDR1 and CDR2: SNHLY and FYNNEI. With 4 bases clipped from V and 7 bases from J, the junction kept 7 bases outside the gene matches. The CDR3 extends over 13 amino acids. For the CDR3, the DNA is TGTGCCAGCAGTGTGGAGCGGGGAGGGGAGCAGTACGTC. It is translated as CASSVERGGEQYV.

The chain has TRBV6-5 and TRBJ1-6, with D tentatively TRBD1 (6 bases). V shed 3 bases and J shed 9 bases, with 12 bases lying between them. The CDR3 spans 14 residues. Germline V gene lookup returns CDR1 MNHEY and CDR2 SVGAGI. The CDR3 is CASSYDGGRSPLHF. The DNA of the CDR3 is TGTGCCAGCAGTTATGACGGGGGGCGTTCACCCCTCCACTTT.

CDR3 sequence (DNA): TGCGCCAGCAGCCCGACTAGGAGGGTAGAGACCCAGTACTTC. As protein: CASSPTRRVETQYF. This chain links TRBV5-1 with TRBJ2-5; D possibly corresponds to TRBD2 (6 bases). The CDR3 contains 14 residues. Per germline, CDR1 SGHRS and CDR2 YFSETQ. The germline V and J ends were trimmed by 4 bases and 4 bases, with 14 bases remaining between them.

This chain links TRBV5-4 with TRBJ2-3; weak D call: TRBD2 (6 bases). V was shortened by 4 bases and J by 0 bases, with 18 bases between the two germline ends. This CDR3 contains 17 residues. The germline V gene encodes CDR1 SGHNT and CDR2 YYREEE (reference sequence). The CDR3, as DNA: TGTGCCAGCAGCCCCGTCGCGGGGCAGACTAGCACAGATACGCAGTATTTT. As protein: CASSPVAGQTSTDTQYF.

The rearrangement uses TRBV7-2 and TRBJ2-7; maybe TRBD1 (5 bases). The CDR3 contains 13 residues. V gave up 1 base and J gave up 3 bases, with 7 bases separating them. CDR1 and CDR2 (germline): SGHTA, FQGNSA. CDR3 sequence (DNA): TGTGCCAGCAGCTTAGACAGGTACTACGAGCAGTACGTC. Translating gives CASSLDRYYEQYV.

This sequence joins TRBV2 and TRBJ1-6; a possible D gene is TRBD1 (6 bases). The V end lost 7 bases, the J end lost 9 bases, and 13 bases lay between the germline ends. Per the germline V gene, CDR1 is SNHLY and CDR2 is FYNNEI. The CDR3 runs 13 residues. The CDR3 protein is CASTIQGPSPLHF. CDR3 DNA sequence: TGTGCCAGCACAATACAGGGACCTTCACCCCTCCACTTT.

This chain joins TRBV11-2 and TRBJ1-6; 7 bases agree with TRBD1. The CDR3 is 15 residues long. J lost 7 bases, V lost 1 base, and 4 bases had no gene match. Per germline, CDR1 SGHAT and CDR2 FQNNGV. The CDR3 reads CASSLGGRGNSPLHF. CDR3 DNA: TGTGCCAGCAGCTTAGGTGGCAGGGGGAATTCACCCCTCCACTTT.

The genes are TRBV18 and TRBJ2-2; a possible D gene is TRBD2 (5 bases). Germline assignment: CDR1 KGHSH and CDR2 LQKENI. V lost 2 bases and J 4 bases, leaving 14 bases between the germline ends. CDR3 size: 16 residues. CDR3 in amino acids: CASSPFVGAATGELFF. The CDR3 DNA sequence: TGTGCCAGCTCACCATTTGTGGGAGCCGCCACCGGGGAGCTGTTTTTT.

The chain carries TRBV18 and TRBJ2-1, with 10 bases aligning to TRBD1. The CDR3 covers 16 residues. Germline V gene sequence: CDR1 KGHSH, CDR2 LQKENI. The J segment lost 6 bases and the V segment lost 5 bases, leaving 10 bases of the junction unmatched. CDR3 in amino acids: CASSTLPGTGVNEQFF. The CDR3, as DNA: TGTGCCAGCTCAACCCTGCCCGGGACAGGGGTCAATGAGCAGTTCTTC.

Here the CDR3 reads CASSKGAAGQETQYF. The CDR3 DNA reads TGCGCCAGCTCCAAGGGGGCGGCGGGTCAAGAGACCCAGTACTTC. The genes are TRBV10-1 and TRBJ2-5; 7 positions match TRBD1. Trimming at V came to 8 bases and at J to 2 bases, leaving 11 bases not matched to a gene. Per the germline V gene, CDR1 is WNHNN and CDR2 is SYGVQD (reference sequence). The CDR3 length is 15 residues.

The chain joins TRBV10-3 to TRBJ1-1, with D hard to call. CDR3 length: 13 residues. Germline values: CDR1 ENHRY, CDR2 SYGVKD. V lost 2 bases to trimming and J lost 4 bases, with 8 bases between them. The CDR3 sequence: CAISETDFTEAFF. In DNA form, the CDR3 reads TGTGCCATCAGTGAGACGGACTTCACTGAAGCTTTCTTT.

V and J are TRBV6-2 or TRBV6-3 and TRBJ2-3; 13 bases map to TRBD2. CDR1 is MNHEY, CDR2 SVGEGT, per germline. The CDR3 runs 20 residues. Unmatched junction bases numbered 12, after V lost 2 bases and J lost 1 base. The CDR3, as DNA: TGTGCCAGCAGTTACCCAGGACTAGCGGGAGTTCCTTTGGGCACAGATACGCAGTATTTT. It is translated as CASSYPGLAGVPLGTDTQYF.

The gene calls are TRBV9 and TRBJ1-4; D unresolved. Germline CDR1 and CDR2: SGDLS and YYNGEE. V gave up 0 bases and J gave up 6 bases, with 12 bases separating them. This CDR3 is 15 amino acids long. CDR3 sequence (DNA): TGTGCCAGCAGCGTAGAACCGGGTTCATATGAAAAACTGTTTTTT. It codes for CASSVEPGSYEKLFF.

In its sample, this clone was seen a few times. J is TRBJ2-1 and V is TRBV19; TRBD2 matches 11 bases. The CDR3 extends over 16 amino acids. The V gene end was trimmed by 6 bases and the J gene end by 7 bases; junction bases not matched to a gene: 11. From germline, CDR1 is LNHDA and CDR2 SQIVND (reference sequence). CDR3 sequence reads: CASRTKTSGGGNEQFF. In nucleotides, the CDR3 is TGTGCCAGTAGGACAAAAACTAGCGGGGGAGGGAATGAGCAGTTCTTC.

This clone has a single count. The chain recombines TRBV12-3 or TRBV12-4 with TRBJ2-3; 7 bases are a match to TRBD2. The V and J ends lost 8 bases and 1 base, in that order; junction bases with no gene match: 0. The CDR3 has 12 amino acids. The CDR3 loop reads CASRGGTDTQYF. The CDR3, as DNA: TGTGCCAGCCGGGGGGGCACAGATACGCAGTATTTT.

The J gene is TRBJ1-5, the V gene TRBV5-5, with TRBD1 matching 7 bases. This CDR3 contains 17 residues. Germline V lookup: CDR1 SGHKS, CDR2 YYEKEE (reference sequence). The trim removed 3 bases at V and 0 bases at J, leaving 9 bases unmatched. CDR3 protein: CASSSWDSTYSNQPQHF. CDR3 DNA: TGTGCCAGCAGCTCGTGGGACAGCACATATAGCAATCAGCCCCAGCATTTT.

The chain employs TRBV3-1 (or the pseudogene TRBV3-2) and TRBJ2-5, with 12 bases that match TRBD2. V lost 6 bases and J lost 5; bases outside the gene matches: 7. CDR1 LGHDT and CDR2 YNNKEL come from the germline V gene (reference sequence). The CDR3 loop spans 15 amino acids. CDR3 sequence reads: CASRLLAGGWETQYF. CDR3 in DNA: TGTGCCAGCAGGCTACTAGCGGGAGGTTGGGAGACCCAGTACTTC.

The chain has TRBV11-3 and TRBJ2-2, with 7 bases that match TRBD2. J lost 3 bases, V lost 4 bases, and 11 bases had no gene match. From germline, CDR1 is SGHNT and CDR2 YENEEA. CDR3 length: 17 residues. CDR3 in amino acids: CASSSFQGGSHTGELFF. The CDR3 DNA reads TGTGCCAGCAGCTCCTTCCAGGGCGGGAGTCACACCGGGGAGCTGTTTTTT.

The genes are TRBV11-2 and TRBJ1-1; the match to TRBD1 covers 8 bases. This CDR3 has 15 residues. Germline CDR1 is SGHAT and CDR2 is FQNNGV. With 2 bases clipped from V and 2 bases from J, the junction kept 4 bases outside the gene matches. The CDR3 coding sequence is TGTGCCAGCAGCTTAATGGCAGGGGGCAACACTGAAGCTTTCTTT. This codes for CASSLMAGGNTEAFF. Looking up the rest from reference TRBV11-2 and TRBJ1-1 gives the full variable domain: EAGVAQSPRYKIIEKRQSVAFWCNPISGHATLYWYQQILGQGPKLLIQFQNNGVVDDSQLPKDRFSAERLKGVDSTLKIQPAKLEDSAVYLCASSLMAGGNTEAFFGQGTRLTVV.

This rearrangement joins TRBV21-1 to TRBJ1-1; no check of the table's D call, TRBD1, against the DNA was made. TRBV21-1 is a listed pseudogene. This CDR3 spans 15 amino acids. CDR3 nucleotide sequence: TGTGCCAGCAGCGCCCATTCACAGGTCCTTGGGGAAGCTTTCTTT. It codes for CASSAHSQVLGEAFF.

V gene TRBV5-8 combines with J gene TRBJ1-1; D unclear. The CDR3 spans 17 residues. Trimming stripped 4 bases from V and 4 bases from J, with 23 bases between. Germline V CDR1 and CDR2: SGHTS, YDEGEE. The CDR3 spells CASSDFGRRARGTEAFF. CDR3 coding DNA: TGTGCCAGCAGCGACTTCGGGCGGAGGGCCCGGGGCACTGAAGCTTTCTTT.

This CDR3 is CASSEFGYEQYF. The CDR3 nucleotides are TGTGCCAGCAGTGAATTCGGGTACGAGCAGTACTTC. The J gene is TRBJ2-7, the V gene TRBV25-1; D unclear. Trimming shortened V by 1 base and J by 4 bases, and 5 bases separated the two germline ends. The germline CDR1 and CDR2 sequences are MGHDK and SYGVNS. The CDR3 spans 12 residues.

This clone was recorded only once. The CDR3 is CASRRGAQETQYF. For the CDR3, the DNA is TGTGCCAGCAGAAGGGGCGCTCAAGAGACCCAGTACTTC. The chain combines TRBV6-5 with TRBJ2-5; possible D gene TRBD1, 5 bases. Germline assignment: CDR1 MNHEY and CDR2 SVGAGI. The CDR3 runs to 13 residues. V was shortened by 6 bases and J by 2 bases, with 10 bases between the two germline ends.

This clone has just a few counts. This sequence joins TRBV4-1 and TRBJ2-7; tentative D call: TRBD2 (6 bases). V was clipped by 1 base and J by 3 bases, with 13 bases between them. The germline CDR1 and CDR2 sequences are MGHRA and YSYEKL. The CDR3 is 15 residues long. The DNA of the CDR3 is TGCGCCAGCAGCCAAGGCCGGCTAGCGCTCTACGAGCAGTACTTC. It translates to CASSQGRLALYEQYF.

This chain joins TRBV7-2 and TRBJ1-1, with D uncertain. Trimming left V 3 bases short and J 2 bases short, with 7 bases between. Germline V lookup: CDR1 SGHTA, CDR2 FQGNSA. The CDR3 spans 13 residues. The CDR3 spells CASSLGSNTEAFF. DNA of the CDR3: TGTGCCAGCAGCTTGGGCAGCAACACTGAAGCTTTCTTT.